This is a list of T cell receptor beta chains from one sample in a study of CXCR3-negative and CXCR3-positive naive CD8 T cells. Reprocessing the 5' RACE reads, TCRdb reports a single entry for every CDR3 protein and omits DNA. The repertoire table contains tens of thousands of distinct CDR3 sequences. Specimen: memory CD8+ T cells from blood. These receptors were collected from a human donor in good health. Some clones in this sample may be carry-over from other donors' samples. Each CDR3 is given with its conserved first and last residue. Size values are once, few and many counts, or a class for expanded clones, and some rows have none.

TRBV7-9,-,TRBJ2-7,CASSWPGDGLYEQYF
TRBV21-1,-,TRBJ2-7,CASSRTYNGQTSYEQYF
TRBV5-4,-,TRBJ1-1,CAETQPFARDAEAFF
TRBV4-1,-,TRBJ2-7,CASSRAEGAPYEQYF
TRBV9,medium-sized,TRBJ2-7,CASSVAGGTNYEQYF
TRBV29-1,-,TRBJ2-1,CSVEEGGNEQFF
TRBV7-9,medium-sized,TRBJ1-1,CASRQPGQTNTEAFF
TRBV29-1,-,TRBJ2-7,CSVVNGPYEQYF
TRBV27,-,TRBJ2-1,CASSPLDSNEQFF
TRBV14,-,TRBJ1-1,CASSQHLEAFF
TRBV29-1,-,TRBJ2-1,CSVDLDPDNEQFF
TRBV29-1,-,TRBJ1-1,CSADRANTEAFF
TRBV21-1,-,TRBJ1-5,CASSNRDRGQPQHF
TRBV20-1,-,TRBJ2-7,CSARGRREYEQYF
TRBV5-1,-,TRBJ2-7,CASSLAAGSTYEQYF
TRBV7-9,-,TRBJ2-7,CASETTPGQAIYEQYF
TRBV4-3,-,TRBJ2-2,CASSQVRSGGTGELFF
TRBV28,-,TRBJ1-5,CASTPEGELNQPQHF